This T cell receptor (beta chain) is from a study of cytomegalovirus exposure and HLA in healthy donors. Study results and limitations: Rare TCR sequences predominated, though certain public TCRs were found in many donors.

This clone was observed a single time. What it recognizes is unknown. This PCR relied on a set of 60 Vbeta primers and 13 Jbeta primers. Clones were sequenced by immunoSEQ multiplex PCR, and TCRdb holds only the in-frame ones, with some missing. Among under 200,000 clones listed, around 80% were seen once. The specimen sequenced was PBMCs. The TCR sequence derives from a man aged 40-49 years in good health and CMV-seropositive.

The chain's CDR3 is CASSLKPGELFF. CDR3 sequence (DNA): TGTGCCAGCAGCTTAAAGCCCGGGGAGCTGTTTTTT. The rearrangement joins TRBV7-9 to TRBJ2-2; D remains unclear. Trimming cost V 2 bases and J 6 bases, with 4 bases left between them. CDR3 size: 12 residues. Germline CDR1 SEHNR, CDR2 FQNEAQ (reference sequence).